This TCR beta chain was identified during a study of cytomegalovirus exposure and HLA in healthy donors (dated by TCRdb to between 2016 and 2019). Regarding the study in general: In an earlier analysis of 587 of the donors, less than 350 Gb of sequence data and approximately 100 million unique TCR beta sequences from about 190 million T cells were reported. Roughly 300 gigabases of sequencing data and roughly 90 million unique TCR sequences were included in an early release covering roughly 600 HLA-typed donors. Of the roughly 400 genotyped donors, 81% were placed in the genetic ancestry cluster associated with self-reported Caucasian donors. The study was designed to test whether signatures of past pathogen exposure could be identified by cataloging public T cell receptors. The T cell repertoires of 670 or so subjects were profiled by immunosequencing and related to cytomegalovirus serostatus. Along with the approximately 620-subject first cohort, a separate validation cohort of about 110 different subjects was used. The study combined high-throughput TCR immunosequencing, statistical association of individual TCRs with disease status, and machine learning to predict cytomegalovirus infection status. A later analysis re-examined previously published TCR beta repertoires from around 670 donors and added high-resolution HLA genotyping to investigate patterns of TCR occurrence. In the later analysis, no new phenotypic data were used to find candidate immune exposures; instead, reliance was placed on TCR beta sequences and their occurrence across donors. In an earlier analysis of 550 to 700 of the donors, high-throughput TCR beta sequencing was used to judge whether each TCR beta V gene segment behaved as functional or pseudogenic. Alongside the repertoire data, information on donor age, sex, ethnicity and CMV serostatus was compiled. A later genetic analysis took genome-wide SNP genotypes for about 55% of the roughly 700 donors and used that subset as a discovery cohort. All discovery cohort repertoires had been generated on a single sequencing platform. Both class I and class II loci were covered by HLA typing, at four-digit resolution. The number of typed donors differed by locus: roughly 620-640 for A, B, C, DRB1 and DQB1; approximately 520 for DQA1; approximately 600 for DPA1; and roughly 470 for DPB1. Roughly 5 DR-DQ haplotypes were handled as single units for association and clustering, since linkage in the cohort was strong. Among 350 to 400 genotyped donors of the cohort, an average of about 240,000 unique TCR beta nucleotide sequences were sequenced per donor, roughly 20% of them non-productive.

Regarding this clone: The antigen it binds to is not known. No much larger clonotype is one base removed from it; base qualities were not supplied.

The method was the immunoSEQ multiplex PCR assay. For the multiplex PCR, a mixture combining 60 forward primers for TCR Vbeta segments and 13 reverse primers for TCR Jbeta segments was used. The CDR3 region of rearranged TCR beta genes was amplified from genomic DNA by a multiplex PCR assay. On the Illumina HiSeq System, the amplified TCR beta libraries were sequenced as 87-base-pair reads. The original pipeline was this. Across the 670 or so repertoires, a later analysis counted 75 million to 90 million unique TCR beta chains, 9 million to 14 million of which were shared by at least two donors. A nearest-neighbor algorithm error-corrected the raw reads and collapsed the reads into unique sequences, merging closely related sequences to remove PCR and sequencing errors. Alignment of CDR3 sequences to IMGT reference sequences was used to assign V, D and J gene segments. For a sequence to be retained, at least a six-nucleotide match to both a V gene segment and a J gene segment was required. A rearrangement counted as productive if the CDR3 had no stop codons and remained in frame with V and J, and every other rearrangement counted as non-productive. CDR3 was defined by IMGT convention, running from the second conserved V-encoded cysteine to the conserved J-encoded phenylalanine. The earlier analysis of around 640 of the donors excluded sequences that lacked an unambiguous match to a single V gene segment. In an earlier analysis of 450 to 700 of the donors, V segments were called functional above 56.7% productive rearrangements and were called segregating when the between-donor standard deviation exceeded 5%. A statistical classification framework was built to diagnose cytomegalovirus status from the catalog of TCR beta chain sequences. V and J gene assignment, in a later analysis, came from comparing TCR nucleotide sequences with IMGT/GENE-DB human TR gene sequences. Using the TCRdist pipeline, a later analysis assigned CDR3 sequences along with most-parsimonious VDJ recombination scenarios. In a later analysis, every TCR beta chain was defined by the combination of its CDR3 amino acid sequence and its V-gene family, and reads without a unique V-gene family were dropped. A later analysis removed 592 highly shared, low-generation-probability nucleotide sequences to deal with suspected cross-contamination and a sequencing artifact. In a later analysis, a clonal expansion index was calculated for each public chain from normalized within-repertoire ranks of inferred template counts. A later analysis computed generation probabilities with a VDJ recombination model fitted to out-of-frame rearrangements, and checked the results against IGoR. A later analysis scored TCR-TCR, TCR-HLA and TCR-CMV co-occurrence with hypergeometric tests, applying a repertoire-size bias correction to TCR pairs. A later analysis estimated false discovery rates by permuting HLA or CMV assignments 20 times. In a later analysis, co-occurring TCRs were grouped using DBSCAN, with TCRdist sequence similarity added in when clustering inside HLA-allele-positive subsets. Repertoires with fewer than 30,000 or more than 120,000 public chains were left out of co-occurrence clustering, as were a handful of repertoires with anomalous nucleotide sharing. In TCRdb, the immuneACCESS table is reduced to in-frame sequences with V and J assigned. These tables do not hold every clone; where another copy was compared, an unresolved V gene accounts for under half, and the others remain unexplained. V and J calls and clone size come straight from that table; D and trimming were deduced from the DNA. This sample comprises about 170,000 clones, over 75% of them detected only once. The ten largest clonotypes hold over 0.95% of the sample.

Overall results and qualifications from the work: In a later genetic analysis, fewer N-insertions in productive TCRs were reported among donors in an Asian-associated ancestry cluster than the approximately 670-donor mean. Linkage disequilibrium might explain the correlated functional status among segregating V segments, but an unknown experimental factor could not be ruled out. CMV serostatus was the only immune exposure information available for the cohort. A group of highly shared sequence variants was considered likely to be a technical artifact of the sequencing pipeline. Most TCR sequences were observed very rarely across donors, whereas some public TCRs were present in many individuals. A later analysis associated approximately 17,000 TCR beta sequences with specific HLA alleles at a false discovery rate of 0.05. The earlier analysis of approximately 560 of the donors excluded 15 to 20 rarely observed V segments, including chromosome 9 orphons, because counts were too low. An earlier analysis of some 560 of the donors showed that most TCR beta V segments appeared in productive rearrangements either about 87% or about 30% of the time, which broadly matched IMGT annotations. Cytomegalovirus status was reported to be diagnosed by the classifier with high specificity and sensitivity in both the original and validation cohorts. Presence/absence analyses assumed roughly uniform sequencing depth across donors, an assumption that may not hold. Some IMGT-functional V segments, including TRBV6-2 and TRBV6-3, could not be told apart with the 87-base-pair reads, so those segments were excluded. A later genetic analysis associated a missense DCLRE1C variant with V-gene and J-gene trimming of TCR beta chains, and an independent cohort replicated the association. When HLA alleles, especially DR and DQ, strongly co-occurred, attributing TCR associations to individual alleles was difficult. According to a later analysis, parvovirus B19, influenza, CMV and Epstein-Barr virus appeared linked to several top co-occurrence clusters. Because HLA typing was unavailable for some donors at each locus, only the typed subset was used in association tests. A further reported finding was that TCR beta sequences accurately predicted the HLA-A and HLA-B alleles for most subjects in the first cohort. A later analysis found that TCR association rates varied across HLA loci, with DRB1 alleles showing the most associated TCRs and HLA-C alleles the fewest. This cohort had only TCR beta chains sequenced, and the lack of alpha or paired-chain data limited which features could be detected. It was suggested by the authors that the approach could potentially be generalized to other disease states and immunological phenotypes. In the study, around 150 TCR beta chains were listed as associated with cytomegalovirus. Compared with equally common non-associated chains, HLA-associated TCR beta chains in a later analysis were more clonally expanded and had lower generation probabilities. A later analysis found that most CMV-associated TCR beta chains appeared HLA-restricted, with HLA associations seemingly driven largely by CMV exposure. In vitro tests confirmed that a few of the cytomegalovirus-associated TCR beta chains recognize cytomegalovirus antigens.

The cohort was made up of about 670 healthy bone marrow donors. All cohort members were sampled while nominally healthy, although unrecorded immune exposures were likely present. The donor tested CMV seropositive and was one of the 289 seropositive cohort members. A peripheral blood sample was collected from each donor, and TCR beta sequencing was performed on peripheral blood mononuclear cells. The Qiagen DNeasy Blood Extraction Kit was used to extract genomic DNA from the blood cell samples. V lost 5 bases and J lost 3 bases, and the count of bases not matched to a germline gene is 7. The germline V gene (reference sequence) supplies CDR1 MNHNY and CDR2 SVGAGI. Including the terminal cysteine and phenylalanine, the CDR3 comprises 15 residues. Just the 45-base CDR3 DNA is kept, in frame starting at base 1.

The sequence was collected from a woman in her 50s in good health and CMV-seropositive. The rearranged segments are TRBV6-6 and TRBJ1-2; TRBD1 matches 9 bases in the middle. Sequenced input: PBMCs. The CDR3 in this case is CASSAPGQGYYGYTF. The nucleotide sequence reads TGTGCCAGCAGTGCACCGGGACAGGGCTACTATGGCTACACCTTC.